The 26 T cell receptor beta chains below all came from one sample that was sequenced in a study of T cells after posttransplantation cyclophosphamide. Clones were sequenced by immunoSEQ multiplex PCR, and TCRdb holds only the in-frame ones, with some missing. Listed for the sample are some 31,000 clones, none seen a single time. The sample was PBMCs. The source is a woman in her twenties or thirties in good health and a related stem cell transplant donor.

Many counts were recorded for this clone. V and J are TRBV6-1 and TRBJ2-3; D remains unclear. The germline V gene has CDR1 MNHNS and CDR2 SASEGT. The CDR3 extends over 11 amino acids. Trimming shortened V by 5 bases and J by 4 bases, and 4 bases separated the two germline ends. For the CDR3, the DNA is TGTGCCAGCAGTTTCTCAGATACGCAGTATTTT. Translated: CASSFSDTQYF.

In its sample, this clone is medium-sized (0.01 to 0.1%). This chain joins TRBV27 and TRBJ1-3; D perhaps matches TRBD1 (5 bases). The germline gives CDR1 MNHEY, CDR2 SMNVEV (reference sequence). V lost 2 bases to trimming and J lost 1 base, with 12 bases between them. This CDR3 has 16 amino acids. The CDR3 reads CASSLSGRGSGNTIYF. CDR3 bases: TGTGCCAGCAGTTTAAGTGGTAGGGGATCTGGAAACACCATATATTTT.

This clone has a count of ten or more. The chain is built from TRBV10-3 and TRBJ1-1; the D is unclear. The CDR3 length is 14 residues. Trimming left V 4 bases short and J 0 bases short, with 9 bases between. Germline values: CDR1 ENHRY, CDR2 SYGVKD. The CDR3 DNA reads TGTGCCATCAGTGTCCCGGGGATGAACACTGAAGCTTTCTTT. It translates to CAISVPGMNTEAFF.

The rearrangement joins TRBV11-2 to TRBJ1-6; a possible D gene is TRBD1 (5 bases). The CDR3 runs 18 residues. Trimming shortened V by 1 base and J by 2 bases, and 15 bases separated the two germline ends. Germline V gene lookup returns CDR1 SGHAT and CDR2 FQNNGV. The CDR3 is CASSLGPRQSPYNSPLHF. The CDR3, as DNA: TGTGCCAGCAGCTTAGGCCCCAGACAGTCCCCCTATAATTCACCCCTCCACTTT. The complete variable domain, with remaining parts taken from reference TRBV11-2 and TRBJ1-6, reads EAGVAQSPRYKIIEKRQSVAFWCNPISGHATLYWYQQILGQGPKLLIQFQNNGVVDDSQLPKDRFSAERLKGVDSTLKIQPAKLEDSAVYLCASSLGPRQSPYNSPLHFGNGTRLTVT.

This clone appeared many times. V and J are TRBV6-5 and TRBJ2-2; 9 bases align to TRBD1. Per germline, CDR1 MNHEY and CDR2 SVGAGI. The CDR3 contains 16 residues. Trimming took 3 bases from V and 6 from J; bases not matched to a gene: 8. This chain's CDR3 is CASSYPPGQGAGELFF. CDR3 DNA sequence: TGTGCCAGCAGTTATCCGCCGGGACAGGGAGCCGGGGAGCTGTTTTTT.

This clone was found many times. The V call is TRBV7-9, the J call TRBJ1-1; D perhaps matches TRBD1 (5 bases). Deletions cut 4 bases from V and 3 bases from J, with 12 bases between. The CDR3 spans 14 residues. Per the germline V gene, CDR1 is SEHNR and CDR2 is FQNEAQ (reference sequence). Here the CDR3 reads CASSSTGGDTEAFF. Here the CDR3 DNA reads TGTGCCAGCAGCTCCACGGGGGGGGACACTGAAGCTTTCTTT.

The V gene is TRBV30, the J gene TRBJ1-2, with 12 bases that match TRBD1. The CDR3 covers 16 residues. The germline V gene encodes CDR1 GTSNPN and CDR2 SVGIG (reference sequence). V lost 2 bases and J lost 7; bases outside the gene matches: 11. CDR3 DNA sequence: TGTGCCTGGAGTTATCTGGGGACAGGGGGCGCGGGTGGCTACACCTTC. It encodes CAWSYLGTGGAGGYTF.

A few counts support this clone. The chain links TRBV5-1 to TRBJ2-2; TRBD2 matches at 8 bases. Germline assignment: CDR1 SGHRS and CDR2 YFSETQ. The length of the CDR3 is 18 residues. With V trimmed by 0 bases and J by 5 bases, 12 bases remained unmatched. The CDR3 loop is CASSLAPDSGVLTGELFF. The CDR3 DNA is TGCGCCAGCAGCTTGGCCCCGGATAGCGGGGTACTTACCGGGGAGCTGTTTTTT.

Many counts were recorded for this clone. This chain's CDR3 is CASSPTGNTGELFF. DNA for the CDR3: TGTGCCAGCAGCCCGACAGGTAACACCGGGGAGCTGTTTTTT. The V gene is TRBV28, the J gene TRBJ2-2; TRBD1 is a possible D gene (6 bases). The CDR3 totals 14 residues. V lost 6 bases to trimming and J lost 2 bases, with 10 bases between them. The germline CDR1 and CDR2 sequences are MDHEN and SYDVKM.

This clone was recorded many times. The CDR3 nucleotides are TGTGCCAGCAGTGAATCGGGACTAAGTCACACCGGGGAGCTGTTTTTT. Amino acid sequence: CASSESGLSHTGELFF. The chain is built from TRBV2 and TRBJ2-2; 7 bases map to TRBD2. Germline V gene lookup returns CDR1 SNHLY and CDR2 FYNNEI. The CDR3 totals 16 residues. J lost 3 bases, V lost 2 bases, and 6 bases had no gene match.

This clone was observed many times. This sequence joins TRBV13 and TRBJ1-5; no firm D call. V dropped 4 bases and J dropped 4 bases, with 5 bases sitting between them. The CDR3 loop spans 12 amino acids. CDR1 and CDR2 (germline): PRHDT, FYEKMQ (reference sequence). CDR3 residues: CASSSLNQPQHF. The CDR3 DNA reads TGTGCCAGCAGCTCCTTAAATCAGCCCCAGCATTTT.

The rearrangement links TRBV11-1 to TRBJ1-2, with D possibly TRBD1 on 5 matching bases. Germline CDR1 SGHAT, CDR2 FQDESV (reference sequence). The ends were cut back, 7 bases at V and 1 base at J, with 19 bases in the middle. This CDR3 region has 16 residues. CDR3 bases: TGTGCCAGCAACGATCCGCAGGGATCCAATAACTATGGCTACACCTTC. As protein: CASNDPQGSNNYGYTF.

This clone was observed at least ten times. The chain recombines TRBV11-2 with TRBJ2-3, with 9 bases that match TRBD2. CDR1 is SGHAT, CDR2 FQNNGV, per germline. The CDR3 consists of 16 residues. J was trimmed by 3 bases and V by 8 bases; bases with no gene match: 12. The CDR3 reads CASRGLRGGATDTQYF. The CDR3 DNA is TGTGCCAGCCGCGGCCTACGCGGGGGGGCAACAGATACGCAGTATTTT.

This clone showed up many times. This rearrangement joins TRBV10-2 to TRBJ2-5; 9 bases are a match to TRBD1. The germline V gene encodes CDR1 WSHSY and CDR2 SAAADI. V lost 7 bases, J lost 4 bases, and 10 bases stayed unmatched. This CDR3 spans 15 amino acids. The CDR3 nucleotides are TGCGCCAGCAAAATGACAGGGGGGGTTCGAGAGACCCAGTACTTC. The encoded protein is CASKMTGGVRETQYF.

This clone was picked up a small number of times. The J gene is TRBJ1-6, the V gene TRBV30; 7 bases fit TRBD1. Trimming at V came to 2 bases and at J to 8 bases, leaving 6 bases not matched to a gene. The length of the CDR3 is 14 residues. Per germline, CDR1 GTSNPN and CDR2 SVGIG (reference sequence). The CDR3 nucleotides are TGTGCCTGGAGTCCCGACAGGGATGATTCACCCCTCCACTTT. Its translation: CAWSPDRDDSPLHF.

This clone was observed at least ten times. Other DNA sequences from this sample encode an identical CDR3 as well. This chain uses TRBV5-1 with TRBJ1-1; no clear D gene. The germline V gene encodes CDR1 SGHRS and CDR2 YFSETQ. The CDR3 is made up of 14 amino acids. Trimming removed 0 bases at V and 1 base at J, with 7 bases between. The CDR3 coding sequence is TGCGCCAGCAGCTTGGGGGCCGGGAACACTGAAGCTTTCTTT. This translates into CASSLGAGNTEAFF.

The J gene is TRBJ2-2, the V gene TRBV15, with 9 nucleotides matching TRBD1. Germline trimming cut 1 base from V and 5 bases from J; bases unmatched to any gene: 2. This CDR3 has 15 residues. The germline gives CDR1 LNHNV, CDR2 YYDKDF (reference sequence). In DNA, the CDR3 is TGTGCCACCAGCAGAGGGACAGGGGTAACCGGGGAGCTGTTTTTT. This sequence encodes CATSRGTGVTGELFF.

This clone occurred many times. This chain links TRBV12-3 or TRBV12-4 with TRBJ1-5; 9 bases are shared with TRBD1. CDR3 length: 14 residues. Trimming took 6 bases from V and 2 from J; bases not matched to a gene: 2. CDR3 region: CASRRTGGNQPQHF. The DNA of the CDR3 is TGTGCCAGCAGGAGGACAGGGGGCAATCAGCCCCAGCATTTT.

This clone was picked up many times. CDR3 region: CASSGGFSGNTIYF. The CDR3 DNA reads as TGTGCCAGCTCAGGGGGTTTCTCTGGAAACACCATATATTTT. The chain is built from TRBV28 and TRBJ1-3; 7 positions match TRBD1. Germline trimming cut 8 bases from V and 0 bases from J; bases unmatched to any gene: 4. The CDR3 runs 14 residues. The germline gives CDR1 MDHEN, CDR2 SYDVKM.

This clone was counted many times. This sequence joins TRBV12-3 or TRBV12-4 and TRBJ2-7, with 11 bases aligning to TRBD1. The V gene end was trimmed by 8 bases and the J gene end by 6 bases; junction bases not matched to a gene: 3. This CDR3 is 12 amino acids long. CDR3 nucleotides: TGTGCCAGCCGGGACAGGGGGAGCGAGCAGTACTTC. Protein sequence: CASRDRGSEQYF.

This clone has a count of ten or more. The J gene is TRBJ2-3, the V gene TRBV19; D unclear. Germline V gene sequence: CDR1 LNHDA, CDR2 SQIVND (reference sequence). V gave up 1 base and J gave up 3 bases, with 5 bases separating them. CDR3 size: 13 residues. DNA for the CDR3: TGTGCCAGTAGTATAGCCGGTACAGATACGCAGTATTTT. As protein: CASSIAGTDTQYF.

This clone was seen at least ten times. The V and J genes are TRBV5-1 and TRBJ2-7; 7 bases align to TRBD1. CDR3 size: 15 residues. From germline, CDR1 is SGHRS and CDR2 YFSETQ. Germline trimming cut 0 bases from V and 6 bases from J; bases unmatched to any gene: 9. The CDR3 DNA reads TGCGCCAGCAGCTTGGCCCCCGAGGGGGCTGGCGAGCAGTACTTC. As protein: CASSLAPEGAGEQYF.

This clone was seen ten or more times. The CDR3 DNA follows: TGCGCCAGCAGCTTGGTACAGGGACGGGGGTTCTTC. Translating it yields CASSLVQGRGFF. This chain connects TRBV5-1 to TRBJ2-1; TRBD1 is a possible D gene (6 bases). The CDR3 length is 12 residues. Germline CDR1 and CDR2: SGHRS and YFSETQ. The V end lost 0 bases, the J end lost 15 bases, and 13 bases lay between the germline ends.

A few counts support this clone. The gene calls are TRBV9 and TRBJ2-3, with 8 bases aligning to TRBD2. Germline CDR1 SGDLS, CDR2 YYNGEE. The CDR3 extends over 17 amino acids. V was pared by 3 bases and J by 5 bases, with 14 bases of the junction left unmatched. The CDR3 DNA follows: TGTGCCAGCAGCGCCTCTAGCGGGCTCCCCGAGGGAGATACGCAGTATTTT. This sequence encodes CASSASSGLPEGDTQYF.

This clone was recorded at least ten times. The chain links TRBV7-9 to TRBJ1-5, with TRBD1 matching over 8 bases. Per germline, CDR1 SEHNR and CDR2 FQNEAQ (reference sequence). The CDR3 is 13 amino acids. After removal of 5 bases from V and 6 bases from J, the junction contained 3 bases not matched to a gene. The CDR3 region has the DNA TGTGCCAGCAGCGGACAGGGATTTCAGCCCCAGCATTTT. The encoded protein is CASSGQGFQPQHF.

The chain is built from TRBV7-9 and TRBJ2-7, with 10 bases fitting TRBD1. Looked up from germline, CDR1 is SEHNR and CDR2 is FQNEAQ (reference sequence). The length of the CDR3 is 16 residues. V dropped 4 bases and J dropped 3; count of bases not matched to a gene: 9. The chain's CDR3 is CASSSGVGQGFYEQYF. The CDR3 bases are TGTGCCAGCAGCTCAGGGGTGGGACAGGGGTTCTACGAGCAGTACTTC.